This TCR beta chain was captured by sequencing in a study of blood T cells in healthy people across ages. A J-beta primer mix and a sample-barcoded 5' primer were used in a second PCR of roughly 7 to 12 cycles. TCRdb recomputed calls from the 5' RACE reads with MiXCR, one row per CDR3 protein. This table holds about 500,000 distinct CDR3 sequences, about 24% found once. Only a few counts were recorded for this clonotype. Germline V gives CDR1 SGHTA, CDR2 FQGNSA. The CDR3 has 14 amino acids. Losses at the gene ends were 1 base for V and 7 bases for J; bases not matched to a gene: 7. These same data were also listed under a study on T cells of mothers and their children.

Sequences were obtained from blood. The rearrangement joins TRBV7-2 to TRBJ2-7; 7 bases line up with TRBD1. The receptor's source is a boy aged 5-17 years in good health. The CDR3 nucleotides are TGTGCCAGCAGCTTAGGACAGGGCCCGGGTGAGCAGTACTTC. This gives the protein CASSLGQGPGEQYF. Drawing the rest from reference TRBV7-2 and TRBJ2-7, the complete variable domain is GAGVSQSPSNKVTEKGKDVELRCDPISGHTALYWYRQSLGQGLEFLIYFQGNSAPDKSGLPSDRFSAERTGGSVSTLTIQRTQQEDSAVYLCASSLGQGPGEQYFGPGTRLTVT.